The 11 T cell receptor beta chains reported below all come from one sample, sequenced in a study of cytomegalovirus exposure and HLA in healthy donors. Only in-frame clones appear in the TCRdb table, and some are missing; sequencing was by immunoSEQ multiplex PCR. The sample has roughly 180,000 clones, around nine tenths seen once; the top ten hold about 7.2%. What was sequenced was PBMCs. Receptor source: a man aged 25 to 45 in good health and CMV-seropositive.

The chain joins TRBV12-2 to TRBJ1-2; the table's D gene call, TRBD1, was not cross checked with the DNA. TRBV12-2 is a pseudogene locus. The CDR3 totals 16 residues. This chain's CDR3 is CASRYGTGRKGYGYTF. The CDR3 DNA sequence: TGTGCAAGTCGCTACGGGACAGGGAGGAAGGGCTATGGCTACACCTTC.

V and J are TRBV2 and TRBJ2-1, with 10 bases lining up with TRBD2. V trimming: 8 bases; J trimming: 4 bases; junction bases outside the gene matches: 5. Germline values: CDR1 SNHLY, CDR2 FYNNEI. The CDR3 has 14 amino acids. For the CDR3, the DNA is TGTGCCAGCCCCGGGACTAGCGCTTACAATGAGCAGTTCTTC. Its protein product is CASPGTSAYNEQFF.

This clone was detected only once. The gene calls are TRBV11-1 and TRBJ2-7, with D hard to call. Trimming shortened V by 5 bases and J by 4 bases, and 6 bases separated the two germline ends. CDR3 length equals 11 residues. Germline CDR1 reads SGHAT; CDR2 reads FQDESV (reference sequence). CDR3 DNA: TGTGCCAGCAGCCGCAAATACGAGCAGTACTTC. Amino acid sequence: CASSRKYEQYF.

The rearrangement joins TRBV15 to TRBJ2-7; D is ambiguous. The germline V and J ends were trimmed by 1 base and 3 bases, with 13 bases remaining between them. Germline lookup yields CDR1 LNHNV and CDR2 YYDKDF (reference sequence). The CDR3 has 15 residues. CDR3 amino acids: CATSRGPGFNYEQYF. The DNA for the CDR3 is TGTGCCACCAGCAGAGGCCCCGGTTTTAACTACGAGCAGTACTTC. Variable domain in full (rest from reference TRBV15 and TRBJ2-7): DAMVIQNPRYQVTQFGKPVTLSCSQTLNHNVMYWYQQKSSQAPKLLFHYYDKDFNNEADTPDNFQSRRPNTSFCFLDIRSPGLGDTAMYLCATSRGPGFNYEQYFGPGTRLTVT.

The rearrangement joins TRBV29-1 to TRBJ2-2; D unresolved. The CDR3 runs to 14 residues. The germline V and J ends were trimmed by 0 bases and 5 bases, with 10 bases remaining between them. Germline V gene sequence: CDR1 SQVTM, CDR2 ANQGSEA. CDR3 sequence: CSVEEGYSTGELFF. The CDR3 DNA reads TGCAGCGTTGAAGAGGGGTACTCAACCGGGGAGCTGTTTTTT.

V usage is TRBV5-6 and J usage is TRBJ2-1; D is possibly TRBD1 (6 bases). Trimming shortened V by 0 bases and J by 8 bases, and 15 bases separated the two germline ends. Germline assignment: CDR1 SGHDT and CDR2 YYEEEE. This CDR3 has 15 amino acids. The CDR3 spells CASSLVGRTVDEQFF. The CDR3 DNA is TGTGCCAGCAGCTTGGTAGGGCGGACAGTGGATGAGCAGTTCTTC. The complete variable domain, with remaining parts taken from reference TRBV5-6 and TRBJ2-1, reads DAGVTQSPTHLIKTRGQQVTLRCSPKSGHDTVSWYQQALGQGPQFIFQYYEEEERQRGNFPDRFSGHQFPNYSSELNVNALLLGDSALYLCASSLVGRTVDEQFFGPGTRLTVL.

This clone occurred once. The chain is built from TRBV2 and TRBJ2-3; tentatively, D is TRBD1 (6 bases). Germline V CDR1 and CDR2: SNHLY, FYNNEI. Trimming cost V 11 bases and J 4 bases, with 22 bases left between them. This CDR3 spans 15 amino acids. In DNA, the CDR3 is TGTGCCTACAGGGCTCCCCGGGGAGAAGCAGATACGCAGTATTTT. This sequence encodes CAYRAPRGEADTQYF.

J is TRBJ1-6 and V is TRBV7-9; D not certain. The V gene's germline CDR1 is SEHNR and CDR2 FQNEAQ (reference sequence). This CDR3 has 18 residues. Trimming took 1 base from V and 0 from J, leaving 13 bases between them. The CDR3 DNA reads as TGTGCCAGCAGCTTAGGCAGACCGGTCCTCTCCTATAATTCACCCCTCCACTTT. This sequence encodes CASSLGRPVLSYNSPLHF.

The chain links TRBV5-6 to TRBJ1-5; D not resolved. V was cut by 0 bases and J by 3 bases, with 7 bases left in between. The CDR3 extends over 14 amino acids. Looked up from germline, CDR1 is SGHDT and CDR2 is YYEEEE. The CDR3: CASSLGQYNQPQHF. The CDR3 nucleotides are TGTGCCAGCAGCTTGGGCCAGTACAATCAGCCCCAGCATTTT.

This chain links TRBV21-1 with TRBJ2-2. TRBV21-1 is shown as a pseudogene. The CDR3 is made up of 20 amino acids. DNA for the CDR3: TGTGCCAGCAGCAAAGGCGCCCTGGTCCGGCGGAATGGGGACACCGGGGAGCTGTTTTTT. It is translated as CASSKGALVRRNGDTGELFF.

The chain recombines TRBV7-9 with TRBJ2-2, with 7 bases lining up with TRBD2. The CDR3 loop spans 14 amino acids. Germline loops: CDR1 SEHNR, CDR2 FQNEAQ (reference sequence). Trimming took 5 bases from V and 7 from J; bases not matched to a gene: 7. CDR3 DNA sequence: TGTGCCAGCAGCCCATCCCCGGGGGGCGGGGAGCTGTTTTTT. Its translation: CASSPSPGGGELFF.